Below are 2 T cell receptor beta chains sequenced from a single sample in a study of blood T cell repertoires in COVID-19 (dated by TCRdb to 2018 to 2021). Library construction relied on the immunoSEQ multiplex PCR assay. Held by TCRdb, this immuneACCESS table contains in-frame sequences only and omits some clones. Under half of the omission traces to an unresolved V gene where checked; the cause of the rest is unknown. For this sample the table gives 90,000 or so clones, of which 89% were detected only once. The ten largest clones represent about 4.9% of the sample. The sample consisted of peripheral blood. These receptors were collected from a man between 60 and 75 years old with COVID-19, enrolled during active disease.

The V gene is TRBV30, the J gene TRBJ2-5, with D uncertain. The CDR3 contains 12 residues. Germline loops: CDR1 GTSNPN, CDR2 SVGIG (reference sequence). The ends were cut back, 0 bases at V and 5 bases at J, with 7 bases in the middle. CDR3 region: CAWSVSRETQYF. CDR3 in DNA: TGTGCCTGGAGTGTTTCCCGGGAGACCCAGTACTTC.

This chain joins TRBV5-4 and TRBJ1-1, with TRBD1 matching 8 bases. V shed 5 bases, J shed 2 bases, and the junction held 5 bases outside the gene matches. Germline V gene lookup returns CDR1 SGHNT and CDR2 YYREEE (reference sequence). The CDR3 has 14 amino acids. The CDR3 nucleotides are TGTGCCAGCAGACTTGGACAGGGAAACACTGAAGCTTTCTTT. Its protein is CASRLGQGNTEAFF.